The 16 T cell receptor beta chains presented below share a single source sample, sequenced in a study of metastatic and nonmetastatic thyroid tumors. No patient had received any treatment before thyroid surgery. TCRdb re-called the PCR reads via MiXCR. The repertoire holds fewer than 40,000 clones, with 25% to 30% as singletons. Sample: blood. The origin of the receptors is a female donor with papillary thyroid cancer or a benign thyroid nodule (not recorded which). Some clones in this sample may be carry-over from other donors' samples.

V usage is TRBV6-2 or TRBV6-3 and J usage is TRBJ1-6, with D unresolved. The CDR3 covers 14 residues. The germline V gene has CDR1 MNHEY and CDR2 SVGEGT. The V end was cut by 4 bases, the J end by 3 bases, with 7 bases between. The CDR3 sequence: CASSSLLYNSPLHF. DNA for the CDR3: TGTGCCAGCAGTTCGCTACTCTATAATTCACCCCTCCACTTT.

The rearrangement uses TRBV7-8 and TRBJ1-6; TRBD1 agrees at 7 bases. With V trimmed by 1 base and J by 7 bases, 10 bases remained unmatched. The germline CDR1 and CDR2 sequences are SGHVS and FQNEAQ. The CDR3 is 17 residues long. The CDR3 sequence: CASSLGVEGQLNSPLHF. CDR3 coding DNA: TGTGCCAGCAGCTTAGGGGTCGAGGGACAGCTGAATTCACCCCTCCACTTT.

This clone showed up many times. The chain couples TRBV4-1 to TRBJ2-1, with 7 nucleotides matching TRBD2. CDR1 is MGHRA, CDR2 YSYEKL, per germline. The CDR3 covers 16 residues. V trimming: 3 bases; J trimming: 8 bases; junction bases outside the gene matches: 13. CDR3 residues: CASSQAAGPLRDEQFF. The CDR3 coding sequence is TGCGCCAGCAGCCAGGCAGCGGGACCTCTCCGGGATGAGCAGTTCTTC.

This chain uses TRBV6-5 with TRBJ1-1; 8 nucleotides match TRBD1. The J segment lost 1 base and the V segment lost 2 bases, leaving 3 bases of the junction unmatched. The length of the CDR3 is 15 residues. CDR1 is MNHEY, CDR2 SVGAGI, per germline. The CDR3 is CASSYHGTGNTEAFF. DNA for the CDR3: TGTGCCAGCAGTTACCACGGGACAGGGAACACTGAAGCTTTCTTT.

This clone was seen repeatedly, ten times or more. This chain uses TRBV20-1 with TRBJ2-7; TRBD2 aligns across 7 bases. In germline, CDR1 is DFQATT, CDR2 SNEGSKA (reference sequence). CDR3 length: 16 residues. J lost 2 bases, V lost 0 bases, and 10 bases had no gene match. This CDR3 reads CSARDLGEGRAYEQYF. In nucleotides, the CDR3 is TGCAGTGCTAGAGATCTGGGGGAGGGCCGCGCCTACGAGCAGTACTTC.

The V and J genes are TRBV5-1 and TRBJ2-7; D might be TRBD1 (6 bases). The CDR3 covers 15 residues. Trimming took 2 bases from V and 6 from J, leaving 18 bases between them. CDR1 and CDR2 from the germline V gene are SGHRS and YFSETQ. The CDR3 coding sequence is TGCGCCAGCAGCTTCTCTACAGGGATTATCTTCGAGCAGTACTTC. Translating it yields CASSFSTGIIFEQYF.

This clone has ten or more counts. V and J are TRBV6-1 and TRBJ1-4, with D perhaps matching TRBD1 (5 bases). The CDR3 covers 15 residues. Germline CDR1 reads MNHNS; CDR2 reads SASEGT. V shed 7 bases and J shed 3 bases, with 15 bases lying between them. The CDR3 region is CASNPSQVPNEKLFF. In nucleotides, the CDR3 is TGTGCCAGCAACCCTTCACAGGTACCTAATGAAAAACTGTTTTTT.

This clone was seen a few times. V is TRBV6-1 and J is TRBJ1-2; D is possibly TRBD1 (5 bases). V shed 8 bases and J shed 5 bases, with 18 bases lying between them. Germline V gene data show CDR1 as MNHNS and CDR2 as SASEGT. The CDR3 is 14 residues long. The CDR3 region is CASSVEGGGYGYTF. Written as DNA, the CDR3 is TGTGCCAGCTCCGTCGAGGGCGGGGGATATGGCTACACCTTC.

Here the CDR3 DNA reads TGTGCCAGCAAACAAAGGTTTGGGACCGGGGAGCTGTTTTTT. Its translation: CASKQRFGTGELFF. The chain couples TRBV6-1 to TRBJ2-2; D uncertain. The CDR3 length is 14 residues. CDR1 is MNHNS, CDR2 SASEGT, per germline. Trimming removed 7 bases at V and 5 bases at J, with 14 bases between.

This clone was seen a handful of times. V gene TRBV6-1 combines with J gene TRBJ2-6; no clear D gene. The V gene lost 6 bases and the J gene lost 0 bases, with 12 bases spanning the gap. Germline CDR1 reads MNHNS; CDR2 reads SASEGT. The CDR3 is made up of 16 amino acids. CDR3 nucleotide sequence: TGTGCCAGCAGGGTAAGACAAGGCTCTGGGGCCAACGTCCTGACTTTC. This encodes CASRVRQGSGANVLTF.

This clone has only a few counts. This chain joins TRBV18 and TRBJ1-6, with 9 bases that match TRBD1. The length of the CDR3 is 15 residues. V gave up 4 bases and J gave up 7 bases; unmatched junction bases: 5. Germline V gene lookup returns CDR1 KGHSH and CDR2 LQKENI. DNA of the CDR3: TGTGCCAGCTCACAAACAGGGGGCGCGAATTCACCCCTCCACTTT. Amino acids: CASSQTGGANSPLHF.

This clone came up once. This chain uses TRBV20-1 with TRBJ2-7; TRBD2 matches 10 bases. The V segment lost 1 base and the J segment 1 base; nucleotides outside the gene matches: 4. CDR3 length equals 15 residues. Germline V gives CDR1 DFQATT, CDR2 SNEGSKA (reference sequence). As DNA, the CDR3 is TGCAGTGCTAGAGGGTCTAGCGGGGGATCCTACGAGCAGTACTTC. Translation: CSARGSSGGSYEQYF.

The table lists this clone with a few counts. This chain connects TRBV28 to TRBJ2-1; 8 bases match TRBD2. Losses at the gene ends were 6 bases for V and 1 base for J; bases not matched to a gene: 5. Looked up from germline, CDR1 is MDHEN and CDR2 is SYDVKM. This CDR3 contains 15 residues. CDR3 sequence: CASRESGGSYNEQFF. CDR3 DNA: TGTGCCAGCAGGGAGAGCGGGGGTTCCTACAATGAGCAGTTCTTC.

This sequence joins TRBV11-2 and TRBJ1-3; D perhaps matches TRBD1 (6 bases). Germline V gives CDR1 SGHAT, CDR2 FQNNGV. This CDR3 region has 14 residues. V lost 7 bases to trimming and J lost 3 bases, with 13 bases between them. This CDR3 reads CASKRGGSGNTIYF. The DNA for the CDR3 is TGTGCCAGCAAGAGGGGGGGCAGTGGAAACACCATATATTTT.

For this clone: This may stem from a read error, because a much larger clone lies one nucleotide away. The chain couples TRBV29-1 to TRBJ1-2; D unresolved. This CDR3 comprises 13 residues. V gave up 3 bases and J gave up 4 bases, with 12 bases separating them. CDR1 and CDR2 (germline): SQVTM, ANQGSEA. The CDR3 is CSVDKAFRYGYTF. The CDR3 DNA follows: TGCAGCGTTGATAAGGCGTTTCGCTATGGCTACACCTTC.

By sample fraction, this clone is medium-sized. The V call is TRBV28, the J call TRBJ2-7, with D perhaps TRBD1 (7 bases). V lost 5 bases, J lost 3 bases, and 14 bases lay in between. The germline gives CDR1 MDHEN, CDR2 SYDVKM. The CDR3 totals 14 residues. The CDR3 here is CASSHAGGGYEQYF. The CDR3 nucleotides read TGTGCCAGCAGTCACGCAGGGGGAGGCTACGAGCAGTACTTC.